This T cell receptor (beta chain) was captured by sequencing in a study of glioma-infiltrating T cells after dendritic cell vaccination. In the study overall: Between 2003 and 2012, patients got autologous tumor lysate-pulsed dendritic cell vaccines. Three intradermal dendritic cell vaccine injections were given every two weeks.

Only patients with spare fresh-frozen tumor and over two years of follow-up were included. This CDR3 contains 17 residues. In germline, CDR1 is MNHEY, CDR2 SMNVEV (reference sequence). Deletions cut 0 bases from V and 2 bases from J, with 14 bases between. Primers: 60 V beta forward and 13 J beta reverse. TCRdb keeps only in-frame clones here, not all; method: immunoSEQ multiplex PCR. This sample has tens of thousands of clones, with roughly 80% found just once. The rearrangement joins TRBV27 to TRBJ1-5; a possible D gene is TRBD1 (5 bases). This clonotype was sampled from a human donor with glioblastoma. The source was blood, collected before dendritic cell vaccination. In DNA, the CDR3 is TGTGCCAGCAGTTTATCTGGGGGGTTTGGCGGCAATCAGCCCCAGCATTTT. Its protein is CASSLSGGFGGNQPQHF.